This T cell receptor beta chain originates from a study of blood T cell repertoires in COVID-19. About the study: Researchers got acute and convalescent COVID-19 samples from the United States, Italy and Spain.

Profiling relied on immunoSEQ multiplex PCR, and the TCRdb table lists in-frame clones only, not all of them. This sample yields about 60,000 clones, of which nearly 90% are seen a single time; more than 10% belongs to the top ten. The V gene lost 5 bases and the J gene lost 0 bases, with 13 bases spanning the gap. The V gene's germline CDR1 is MNHEY and CDR2 SVGAGI. The CDR3 runs to 15 residues. Sequencing input: peripheral blood. This chain joins TRBV6-5 and TRBJ1-2; unclear D gene. This clonotype was obtained from a man in his 60s with active COVID-19. Here the CDR3 reads CASSTPQTPNYGYTF. For the CDR3, the DNA is TGTGCCAGCAGTACCCCTCAAACACCTAACTATGGCTACACCTTC.